This T cell receptor beta chain was obtained from a study of T cell responses to AZD1222 COVID-19 vaccine (dated by TCRdb to the early 2020s). As for the study more broadly: TCR sequencing was performed for more than 230 trial participants, of whom around 210 were given two doses of AZD1222 and approximately 25 were given two doses of MenACWY control vaccine. Trial participants were enrolled by age into subgroups of 18-55, 56-69 and 70-plus years, and around 150, 28 and 57 TCR-sequenced participants, respectively, were included in these subgroups. Points the paper makes about the study in general: Because no day 14 peak-response samples were available, the repertoires could be characterized only after the peak T cell response. Nearly half of unique spike-specific TCRs reportedly recognized epitopes outside regions mutated in the B.1.351 and B.1.1.7 variants. The 56-69-year group was small, and its depth increase did not reach significance, likely because of low power. Participants were mostly white British and included more females than males, and it was suggested by the authors that clonal diversity may have been underestimated. Conclusions about previously exposed vaccinees were limited because only 5 or 6 AZD1222 recipients were SARS-CoV-2 seropositive at baseline. Spike-specific TCR breadth and depth rose significantly after two AZD1222 doses compared with day 0 and with MenACWY recipients. Vaccine-associated CD4 TCRs spanned the whole spike protein, with dominant responses in regions 160-218 and 743-854.

The CDR3 regions of human TCRbeta chains were analyzed by immunosequencing. The published analysis was carried out like this. Repertoire TCRs were matched against a reference library of SARS-CoV-2-specific TCRs generated with the MIRA antigen-specificity platform. Breadth was defined as the fraction of unique TCRs that were SARS-CoV-2-associated, and depth was defined as the fraction of total T cells that were SARS-CoV-2-associated. Each spike-specific TCR was assigned to its reactive spike region and to a CD4 or CD8 class using the MIRA data. Log10-transformed breadth and depth values were compared by one-way ANOVA with Sidak's multiple comparisons tests. The immuneACCESS repertoire file appears here via TCRdb, limited to in-frame rearrangements. These files lack a portion of the clones; in checked studies, under half of the deficit traces to unresolved V genes, and the cause of the others is not known. Clonal size and the V and J genes are those of that table, whereas D and trimming came from the DNA. The sample has about 100,000 clones on record, 80% to 95% of them singletons. 5% to 8% of the sample goes to the ten largest clones.

This clone was observed a single time. The antigen it binds to is not known. No base quality information exists; no much larger clone differs at one position. V is reduced by 2 bases and J by 7 bases, leaving a spacing of 11 bases between them. From its cysteine to its phenylalanine, the CDR3 spans 14 amino acids. The DNA shown is the 42-base CDR3, in frame from base 1. Sequences MNHEY (CDR1) and SVGAGI (CDR2) are obtained from the germline V gene. Explained via the paper, the time point label denotes: about 28 days (+/-7) after the second vaccine dose. Because spike-specific TCR depth and breadth did not differ between the two schedules, AZD1222 recipients who got a second dose at roughly 4 weeks were pooled with those who got a second dose at roughly 12 weeks. Samples from vaccinated people were obtained from the UK trials COV001 and COV002, which included a single-blind randomized controlled phase 2/3 trial of AZD1222 (ChAdOx1 nCoV-19) in healthy adults. Trial participant PBMC samples were collected at day 0 and day 28 after the second dose for TCRbeta chain sequencing.

This clonotype was sampled from an adult who received the AZD1222 COVID-19 vaccine. The chain is assembled from TRBV6-5 and TRBJ1-4; D gene: possibly TRBD1, on 5 matching bases. The source material was peripheral blood, sampled 28 days after the second AZD1222 dose. The CDR3 region reads CASSYEGAGEKLFF. The nucleotide sequence reads TGTGCCAGCAGTTACGAAGGGGCGGGTGAAAAACTGTTTTTT.